Below, 23 T cell receptor beta chains from the same sample are listed, as sequenced in a study of blood T cells in healthy people across ages (dated by TCRdb to the mid-2010s). The library was made by 5' RACE. Sequencing was performed on an Illumina HiSeq 2500. The second PCR ran for about 6 to 12 cycles and used a J-beta primer mix along with a sample-barcoded 5' primer. The public reads were run again by TCRdb, first through fastp at Q25 and then through MiXCR, and only productive beta chains were kept. Merged by CDR3 protein, the rows form single entries marked with the most common genes and DNA. For this sample there are around 600,000 distinct CDR3 sequences; about 45% appear just once. The ten top clones hold around 24% of the sample. Specimen: blood. The receptors stem from an elderly man in good health.

The chain couples TRBV20-1 to TRBJ2-7; no definite D call. V lost 3 bases and J lost 4, with 7 bases in between. The CDR3 contains 11 residues. The germline gives CDR1 DFQATT, CDR2 SNEGSKA (reference sequence). The DNA for the CDR3 is TGCAGTGCTAGCCACGGGTACGAGCAGTACTTC. Its translation is CSASHGYEQYF.

V and J are TRBV3-1 and TRBJ2-3, with unresolved D. CDR3 length equals 15 residues. The germline V gene encodes CDR1 LGHDT and CDR2 YNNKEL (reference sequence). V was shortened by 0 bases and J by 6 bases, with 13 bases between the two germline ends. This chain's CDR3 is CASSQEEGSVDTQYF. The CDR3, as DNA: TGTGCCAGCAGCCAAGAAGAAGGAAGCGTGGATACGCAGTATTTT.

This clonotype was observed a few times. One junction end disagrees with the germline gene, perhaps due to a read error. The V gene is TRBV7-9, the J gene TRBJ2-2; D call uncertain. Per the germline V gene, CDR1 is SEHNR and CDR2 is FQNEAQ (reference sequence). The CDR3 totals 14 residues. The CDR3, as DNA: TGTGCCAGCAGTTTAGCAGTTATCGCCGGGGAGCTGTTTTTT. Protein product: CASSLAVIAGELFF.

This chain joins TRBV6-2 or TRBV6-3 and TRBJ1-3; D gene ambiguous. V was cut by 6 bases and J by 1 base, with 7 bases left in between. The germline V gene encodes CDR1 MNHEY and CDR2 SVGEGT. The CDR3 has 13 amino acids. The CDR3 region is CASRPTSGNTIYF. In nucleotides, the CDR3 is TGTGCCAGCAGACCGACGTCTGGAAACACCATATATTTT.

The chain carries TRBV5-6 and TRBJ1-6, with a possible D match to TRBD1 (5 bases). This CDR3 contains 14 residues. The V and J ends lost 0 bases and 13 bases respectively, with 14 bases between them. Germline loops: CDR1 SGHDT, CDR2 YYEEEE. Here the CDR3 DNA reads TGTGCCAGCAGCTTGGACGGGGCAGGGTCGCCCCTCCACTTT. Amino acids: CASSLDGAGSPLHF.

This chain links TRBV20-1 with TRBJ1-5, with 7 bases identical to TRBD1. Germline CDR1 reads DFQATT; CDR2 reads SNEGSKA (reference sequence). The CDR3 length is 14 residues. The ends lost 3 bases at V and 9 bases at J; junction bases unmatched: 11. CDR3 sequence reads: CSARKQGDSRPQHF. For the CDR3, the DNA is TGCAGTGCTAGGAAGCAGGGGGATAGCCGGCCCCAGCATTTT.

This chain joins TRBV5-1 and TRBJ2-5; 8 bases fit TRBD2. V gave up 4 bases and J gave up 9 bases; unmatched junction bases: 8. CDR1 and CDR2 (germline): SGHRS, YFSETQ. This CDR3 spans 13 amino acids. The CDR3 sequence: CASSPLAARAQYF. CDR3 in DNA: TGCGCCAGCAGCCCACTAGCGGCTCGGGCCCAGTACTTC.

This clonotype has ten or more counts. This rearrangement joins TRBV20-1 to TRBJ2-3, with 10 bases fitting TRBD2. After removal of 5 bases from V and 3 bases from J, the junction contained 2 bases not matched to a gene. This CDR3 is built from 13 residues. CDR1 and CDR2 from the germline V gene are DFQATT and SNEGSKA (reference sequence). The CDR3 loop is CSAPSGSTDTQYF. CDR3 DNA sequence: TGCAGTGCTCCTAGCGGGAGTACAGATACGCAGTATTTT.

CDR3 nucleotide sequence: TGTGCCAGCAGCTTCTTTGACAGGGGGCAGGGGGATACGCAGTATTTT. It translates to CASSFFDRGQGDTQYF. This rearrangement joins TRBV5-6 to TRBJ2-3; 10 bases line up with TRBD1. Unmatched junction bases numbered 9, after V lost 2 bases and J lost 6 bases. CDR3 size: 16 residues. In germline, CDR1 is SGHDT, CDR2 YYEEEE.

Comment on this clonotype: One end of the junction is discordant with germline, which a read error may explain. The V call is TRBV4-3, the J call TRBJ1-5; D may be TRBD1 (6 bases). This CDR3 contains 15 residues. The germline V gene encodes CDR1 LGHNA and CDR2 YSLEER. CDR3 DNA sequence: TGCGCCAGCAGCCAAGACTGGGACAACAATCGGCCCCAGCATTTT. As protein: CASSQDWDNNRPQHF.

The rearrangement links TRBV7-9 to TRBJ2-4; no firm D call. TRBJ2-7 explains the end of the DNA better; the J call may be wrong. In germline, CDR1 is SEHNR, CDR2 FQNEAQ (reference sequence). CDR3 length: 15 amino acids. The CDR3 here is CASSLVGQDPHEQYF. CDR3 DNA: TGTGCCAGCAGCTTAGTAGGGCAGGACCCCCACGAGCAGTACTTC.

As to this clonotype: The junction and the germline gene differ at one end; a read error may be behind it. The rearrangement links TRBV24-1 to TRBJ2-7, with a weak D call TRBD2 (5 bases). The CDR3 runs to 18 residues. Germline V CDR1 and CDR2: KGHDR, SFDVKD. Here the CDR3 DNA reads TGTGCCACCAATGATTTAATCTCCGTGAGGGTACTGTTCTACGAGCAGTACTTC. It codes for CATNDLISVRVLFYEQYF.

The chain couples TRBV5-6 to TRBJ1-6; D is ambiguous. The CDR3 is 14 amino acids. Germline-derived CDR1 and CDR2 are SGHDT and YYEEEE. V gave up 4 bases and J gave up 3 bases, with 8 bases separating them. The chain's CDR3 is CASSRTGYNSPLHF. As DNA, the CDR3 is TGTGCCAGCAGCCGGACGGGCTATAATTCACCCCTCCACTTT.

With regard to this clonotype: A read error is possible here, since a much larger clone lies one base away. The CDR3 DNA follows: TGCAGTGCTAAAGTGGTGGGGATGGATACGCAGTATTTT. This codes for CSAKVVGMDTQYF. J is TRBJ2-3 and V is TRBV20-1; D is unclear. This CDR3 region has 13 residues. Looked up from germline, CDR1 is DFQATT and CDR2 is SNEGSKA (reference sequence). V was cut by 4 bases and J by 6 bases, with 14 bases left in between.

This clonotype was observed a handful of times. The chain uses TRBV2 and TRBJ2-7, with 13 bases aligning to TRBD2. The CDR3 has 16 amino acids. Germline-derived CDR1 and CDR2 are SNHLY and FYNNEI. Trimming at V came to 1 base and at J to 5 bases, leaving 5 bases not matched to a gene. The CDR3 reads CASSEDGLAGVNEQYF. CDR3 DNA sequence: TGTGCCAGCAGTGAAGACGGACTAGCGGGAGTGAACGAGCAGTACTTC.

As to this clonotype: The junction does not match germline at one end; this may be a read error. The chain combines TRBV20-1 with TRBJ2-3; D is perhaps TRBD1 or TRBD2 (5 bases each). This CDR3 is built from 15 residues. Germline assignment: CDR1 DFQATT and CDR2 SNEGSKA (reference sequence). CDR3 amino acids: CGARDPGPLADTQYF. The CDR3 DNA follows: TGCGGTGCTCGGGACCCGGGACCTTTAGCAGATACGCAGTATTTT.

The V and J genes are TRBV6-2 or TRBV6-3 and TRBJ2-6; 13 nucleotides line up with TRBD2. With V trimmed by 6 bases and J by 0 bases, 2 bases remained unmatched. CDR3 length: 17 residues. Per germline, CDR1 MNHEY and CDR2 SVGEGT. The CDR3 reads CASRGLAGRSGANVLTF. The DNA for the CDR3 is TGTGCCAGCAGGGGACTAGCGGGGCGCTCTGGGGCCAACGTCCTGACTTTC.

The chain recombines TRBV3-1 with TRBJ2-1; D ambiguous. CDR3 length equals 12 residues. Trimming stripped 2 bases from V and 13 bases from J, with 12 bases between. CDR1 LGHDT and CDR2 YNNKEL come from the germline V gene (reference sequence). CDR3 DNA sequence: TGTGCCAGCAGCCAACGGCCTCTGGTCCAGTTCTTC. Protein: CASSQRPLVQFF.

In this sample, this clonotype turned up a few times. The rearrangement links TRBV6-6 to TRBJ1-3; D gene uncertain. Trimming left V 0 bases short and J 0 bases short, with 9 bases between. The CDR3 length is 16 residues. Germline CDR1 MNHNY, CDR2 SVGAGI (reference sequence). The CDR3 sequence: CASSYSGRSSGNTIYF. The CDR3 DNA reads TGTGCCAGCAGTTACTCGGGGAGATCCTCTGGAAACACCATATATTTT.

This chain connects TRBV7-2 to TRBJ1-5, with D uncertain. This CDR3 region has 15 residues. In germline, CDR1 is SGHTA, CDR2 FQGNSA. Trimming removed 0 bases at V and 6 bases at J, with 12 bases between. The CDR3: CASSLAVGGGQPQHF. CDR3 sequence (DNA): TGTGCCAGCAGCTTAGCTGTAGGAGGTGGTCAGCCCCAGCATTTT.

The V call is TRBV9, the J call TRBJ2-7; TRBD2 matches 8 bases. Trimming removed 4 bases from V and 2 bases from J; junction bases left unmatched: 8. The CDR3 is 15 amino acids. Germline CDR1 reads SGDLS; CDR2 reads YYNGEE. CDR3 sequence (DNA): TGTGCCAGCAGCCCGACAGCGGGAGTGGCCTACGAGCAGTACTTC. This encodes CASSPTAGVAYEQYF. Full variable domain (remainder filled in from reference TRBV9 and TRBJ2-7): DSGVTQTPKHLITATGQRVTLRCSPRSGDLSVYWYQQSLDQGLQFLIQYYNGEERAKGNILERFSAQQFPDLHSELNLSSLELGDSALYFCASSPTAGVAYEQYFGPGTRLTVT.

The chain carries TRBV29-1 and TRBJ2-1; D is unclear. Germline V gives CDR1 SQVTM, CDR2 ANQGSEA. The CDR3 contains 13 residues. V shed 4 bases and J shed 0 bases, with 7 bases lying between them. In nucleotides, the CDR3 is TGCAGCGTTGGAGCAGTCTCCTACAATGAGCAGTTCTTC. It codes for CSVGAVSYNEQFF.

Points on this clonotype: A much larger clone lies one base from this, so it may be a read error. The chain is built from TRBV6-5 and TRBJ2-5; tentative D call: TRBD2 (5 bases). CDR1 and CDR2 (germline): MNHEY, SVGAGI. The length of the CDR3 is 14 residues. DNA of the CDR3: TGTGCCAGCAGTGACTCACTCCGCGGGGAGACCCAGTACTTC. This gives the protein CASSDSLRGETQYF.